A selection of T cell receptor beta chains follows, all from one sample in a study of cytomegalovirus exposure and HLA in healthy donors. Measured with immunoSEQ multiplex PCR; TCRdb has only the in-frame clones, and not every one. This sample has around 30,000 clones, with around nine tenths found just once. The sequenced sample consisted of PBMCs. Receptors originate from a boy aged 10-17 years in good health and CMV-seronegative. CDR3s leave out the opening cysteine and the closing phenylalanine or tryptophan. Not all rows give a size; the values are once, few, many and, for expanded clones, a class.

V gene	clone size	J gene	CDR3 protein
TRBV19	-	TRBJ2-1	ASSIVVEDEQF
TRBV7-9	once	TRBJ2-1	ASSSPGAGGFSYNEQF
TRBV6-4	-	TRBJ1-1	ASSESGNTEAF
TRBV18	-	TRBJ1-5	ASSQGGGNQPQH
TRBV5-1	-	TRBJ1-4	ASSLTVGGDEKLF
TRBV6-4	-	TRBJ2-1	ASSDTDRDYNEQF
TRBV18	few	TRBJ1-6	ASSPQGSGSPLH
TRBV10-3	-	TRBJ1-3	AISERGASSGNTIY
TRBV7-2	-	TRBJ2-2	ASTPRTSGGLNTGELF
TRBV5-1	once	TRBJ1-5	ASSSTGLNQPQH
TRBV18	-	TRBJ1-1	ASSPTGDTEAF
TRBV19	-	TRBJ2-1	ASMPQDTARSSYNEQF
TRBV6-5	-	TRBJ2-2	ASSYSNYRGSGELF
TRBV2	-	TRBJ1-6	ASSGGMYNSPLH
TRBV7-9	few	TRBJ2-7	ASSYKRGHSYEQY
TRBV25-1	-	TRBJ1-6	ASSGPGTGNSPLH
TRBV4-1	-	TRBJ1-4	ASSQAEASNEKLF
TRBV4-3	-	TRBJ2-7	ASSQDGSGSSYEQY
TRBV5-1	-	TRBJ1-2	ASSLEAGNLEGYT
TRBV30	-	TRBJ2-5	AWMGGLKGQETQY
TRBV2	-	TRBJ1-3	ASRQGTGNTIY
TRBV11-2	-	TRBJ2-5	ASSLDTVLRETQY
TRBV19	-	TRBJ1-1	ASSLGQGNTEAF
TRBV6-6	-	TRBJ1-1	ASSYSPGQNTEAF
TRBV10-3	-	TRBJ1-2	AIRGTGQPNYGYT
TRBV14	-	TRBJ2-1	ASSQGGGTIYNEQF
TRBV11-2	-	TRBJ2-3	ASSLGLQWGGSTDTQY
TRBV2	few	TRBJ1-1	ASNLDRGRLNTEAF
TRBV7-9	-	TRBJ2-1	ASSLGQGVRGYNEQF
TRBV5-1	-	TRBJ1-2	ASSLGQGFSNYGYT
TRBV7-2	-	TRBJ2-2	ASSLAGTGELF
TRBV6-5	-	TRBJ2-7	ASSWDRGGYEQY
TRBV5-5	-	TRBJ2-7	ASSPGTTKAREQY
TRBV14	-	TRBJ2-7	ASSSRPGGKTYEQY
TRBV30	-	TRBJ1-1	AWSVSENTEAF
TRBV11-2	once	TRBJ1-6	ASSLDLRPNSPLH